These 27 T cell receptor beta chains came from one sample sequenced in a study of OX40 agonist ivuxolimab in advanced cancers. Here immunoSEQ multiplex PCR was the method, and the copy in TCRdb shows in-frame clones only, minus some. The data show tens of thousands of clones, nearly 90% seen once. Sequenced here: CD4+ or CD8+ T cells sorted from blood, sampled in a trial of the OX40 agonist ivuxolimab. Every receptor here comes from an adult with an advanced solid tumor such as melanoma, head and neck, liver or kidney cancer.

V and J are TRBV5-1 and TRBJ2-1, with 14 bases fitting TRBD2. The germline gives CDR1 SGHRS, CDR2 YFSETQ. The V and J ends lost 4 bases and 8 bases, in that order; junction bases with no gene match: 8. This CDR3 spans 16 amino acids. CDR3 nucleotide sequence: TGCGCCAGCAGCCGGGGACTAGCGGGAGAACCCGATGAGCAGTTCTTC. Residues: CASSRGLAGEPDEQFF.

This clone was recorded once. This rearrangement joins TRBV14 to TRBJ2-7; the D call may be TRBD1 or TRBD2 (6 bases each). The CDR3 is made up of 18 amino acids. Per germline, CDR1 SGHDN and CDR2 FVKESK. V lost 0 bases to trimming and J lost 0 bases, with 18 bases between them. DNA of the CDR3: TGTGCCAGCAGCCAAGATACGGTGTACTGGGGGGCCTCCTACGAGCAGTACTTC. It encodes CASSQDTVYWGASYEQYF.

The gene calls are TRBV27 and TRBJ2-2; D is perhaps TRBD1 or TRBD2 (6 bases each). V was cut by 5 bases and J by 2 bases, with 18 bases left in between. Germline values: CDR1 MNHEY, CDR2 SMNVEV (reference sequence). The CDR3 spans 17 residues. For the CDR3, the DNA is TGTGCCAGCAGTACCCCACTCCGGGGGCTCAACACCGGGGAGCTGTTTTTT. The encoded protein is CASSTPLRGLNTGELFF.

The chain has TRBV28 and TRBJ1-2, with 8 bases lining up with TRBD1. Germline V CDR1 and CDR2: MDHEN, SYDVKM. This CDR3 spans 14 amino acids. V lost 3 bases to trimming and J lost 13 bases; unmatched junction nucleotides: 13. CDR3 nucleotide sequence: TGTGCCAGCAGTTTGCAGGGGGCGCTGATCCAGGCCACCTTC. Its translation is CASSLQGALIQATF.

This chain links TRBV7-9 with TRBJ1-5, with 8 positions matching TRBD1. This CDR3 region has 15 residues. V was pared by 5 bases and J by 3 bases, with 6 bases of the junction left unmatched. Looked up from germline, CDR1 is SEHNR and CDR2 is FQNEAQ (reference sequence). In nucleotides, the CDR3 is TGTGCCAGCAGCCCAGGACAGGGTTACAATCAGCCCCAGCATTTT. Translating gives CASSPGQGYNQPQHF.

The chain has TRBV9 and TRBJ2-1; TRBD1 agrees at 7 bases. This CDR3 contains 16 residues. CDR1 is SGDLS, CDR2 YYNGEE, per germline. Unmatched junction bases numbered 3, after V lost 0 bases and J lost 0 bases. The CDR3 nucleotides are TGTGCCAGCAGCGTAGTGGGGGACAGCTCCTACAATGAGCAGTTCTTC. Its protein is CASSVVGDSSYNEQFF.

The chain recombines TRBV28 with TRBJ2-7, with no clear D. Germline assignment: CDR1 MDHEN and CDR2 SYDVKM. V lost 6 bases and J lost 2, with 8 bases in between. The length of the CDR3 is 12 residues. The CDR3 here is CASSRAPYEQYF. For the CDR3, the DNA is TGTGCCAGCAGCCGGGCACCCTACGAGCAGTACTTC.

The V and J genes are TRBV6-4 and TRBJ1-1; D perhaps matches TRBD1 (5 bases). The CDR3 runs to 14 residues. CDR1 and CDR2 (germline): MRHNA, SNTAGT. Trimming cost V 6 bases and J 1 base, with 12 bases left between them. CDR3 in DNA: TGTGCCAGCAGCCTGGGACTGGGGAACACTGAAGCTTTCTTT. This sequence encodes CASSLGLGNTEAFF.

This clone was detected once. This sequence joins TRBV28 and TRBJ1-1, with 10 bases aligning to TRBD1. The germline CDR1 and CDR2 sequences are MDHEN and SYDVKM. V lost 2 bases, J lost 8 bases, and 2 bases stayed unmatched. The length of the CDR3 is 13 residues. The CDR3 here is CASSLGDRGEAFF. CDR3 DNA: TGTGCCAGCAGTTTAGGGGACAGGGGAGAAGCTTTCTTT.

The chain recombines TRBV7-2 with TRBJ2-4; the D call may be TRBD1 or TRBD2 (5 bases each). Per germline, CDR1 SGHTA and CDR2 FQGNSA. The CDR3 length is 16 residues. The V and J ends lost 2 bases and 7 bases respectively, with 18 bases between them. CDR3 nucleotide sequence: TGTGCCAGCAGCTTATACGGGGCGGCCTTACAGAACATTCAGTACTTC. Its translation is CASSLYGAALQNIQYF.

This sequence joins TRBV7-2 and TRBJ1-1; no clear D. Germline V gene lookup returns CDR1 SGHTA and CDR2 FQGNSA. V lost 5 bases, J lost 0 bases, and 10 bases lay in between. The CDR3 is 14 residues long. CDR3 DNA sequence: TGTGCCAGCAGCCCCCCCCCTATGAACACTGAAGCTTTCTTT. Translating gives CASSPPPMNTEAFF.

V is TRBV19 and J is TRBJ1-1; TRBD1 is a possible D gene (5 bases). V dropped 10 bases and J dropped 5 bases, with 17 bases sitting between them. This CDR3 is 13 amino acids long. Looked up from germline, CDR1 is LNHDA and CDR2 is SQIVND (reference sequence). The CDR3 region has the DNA TGTGCCACTCGAAATCAGGGCGGTACTGAAGCTTTCTTT. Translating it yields CATRNQGGTEAFF.

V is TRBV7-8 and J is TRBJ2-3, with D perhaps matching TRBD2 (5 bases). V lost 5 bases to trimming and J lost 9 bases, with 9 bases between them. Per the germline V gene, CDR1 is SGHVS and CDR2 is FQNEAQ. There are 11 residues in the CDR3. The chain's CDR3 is CASSAGRTQYF. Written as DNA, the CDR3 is TGTGCCAGCAGCGCGGGCCGGACGCAGTATTTT.

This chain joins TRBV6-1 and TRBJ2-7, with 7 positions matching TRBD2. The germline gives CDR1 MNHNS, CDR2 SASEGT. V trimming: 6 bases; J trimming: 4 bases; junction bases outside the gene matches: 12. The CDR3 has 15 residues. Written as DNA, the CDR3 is TGTGCCAGCAGAGAGGGAGCGGGACCCTGGTACGAGCAGTACTTC. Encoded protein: CASREGAGPWYEQYF.

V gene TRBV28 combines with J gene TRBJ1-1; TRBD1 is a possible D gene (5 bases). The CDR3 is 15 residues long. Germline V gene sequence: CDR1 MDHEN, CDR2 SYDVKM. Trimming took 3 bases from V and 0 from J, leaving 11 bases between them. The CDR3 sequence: CASSFPGRLNTEAFF. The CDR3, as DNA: TGTGCCAGCAGTTTCCCGGGACGACTGAACACTGAAGCTTTCTTT.

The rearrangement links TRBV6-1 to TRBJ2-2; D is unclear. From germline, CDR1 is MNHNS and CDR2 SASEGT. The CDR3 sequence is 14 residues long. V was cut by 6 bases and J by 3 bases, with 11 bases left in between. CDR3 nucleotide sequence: TGTGCCAGCAGGCTTCAATCGGACACCGGGGAGCTGTTTTTT. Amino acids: CASRLQSDTGELFF.

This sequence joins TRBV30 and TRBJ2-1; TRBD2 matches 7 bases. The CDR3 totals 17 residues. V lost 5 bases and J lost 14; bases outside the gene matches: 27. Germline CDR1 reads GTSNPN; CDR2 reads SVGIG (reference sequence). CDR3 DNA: TGTGCCTGGGAGGAGATCTGGCGGGAGTTTGGTTCCAGCAATAAGTTCTTC. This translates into CAWEEIWREFGSSNKFF.

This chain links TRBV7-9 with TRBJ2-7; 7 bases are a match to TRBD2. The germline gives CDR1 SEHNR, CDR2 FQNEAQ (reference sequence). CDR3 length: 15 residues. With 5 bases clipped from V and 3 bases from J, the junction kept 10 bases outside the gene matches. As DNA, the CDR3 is TGTGCCAGCAGCCCGAGTAGCGCTAGCGGCTACGAGCAGTACTTC. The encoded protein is CASSPSSASGYEQYF.

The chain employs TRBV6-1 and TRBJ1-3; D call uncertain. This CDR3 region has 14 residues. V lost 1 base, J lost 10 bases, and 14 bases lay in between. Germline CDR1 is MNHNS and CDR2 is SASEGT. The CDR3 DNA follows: TGTGCCAGCAGTGAAGAAGGCACCTCGACGACCATATATTTT. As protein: CASSEEGTSTTIYF.

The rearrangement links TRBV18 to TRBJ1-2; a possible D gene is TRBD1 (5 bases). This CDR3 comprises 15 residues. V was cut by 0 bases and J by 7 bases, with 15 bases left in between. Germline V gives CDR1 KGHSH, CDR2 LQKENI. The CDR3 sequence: CASSPPGPLSFGYTF. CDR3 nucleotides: TGTGCCAGCTCACCACCGGGACCGTTGTCTTTTGGCTACACCTTC. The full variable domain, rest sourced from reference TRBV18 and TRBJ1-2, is NAGVMQNPRHLVRRRGQEARLRCSPMKGHSHVYWYRQLPEEGLKFMVYLQKENIIDESGMPKERFSAEFPKEGPSILRIQQVVRGDSAAYFCASSPPGPLSFGYTFGSGTRLTVV.

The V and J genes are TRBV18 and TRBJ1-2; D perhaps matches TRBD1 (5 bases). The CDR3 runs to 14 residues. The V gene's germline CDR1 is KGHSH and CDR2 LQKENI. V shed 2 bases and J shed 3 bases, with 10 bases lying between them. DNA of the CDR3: TGTGCCAGCTCACCAAGGCAGGGACACTATGGCTACACCTTC. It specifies CASSPRQGHYGYTF.

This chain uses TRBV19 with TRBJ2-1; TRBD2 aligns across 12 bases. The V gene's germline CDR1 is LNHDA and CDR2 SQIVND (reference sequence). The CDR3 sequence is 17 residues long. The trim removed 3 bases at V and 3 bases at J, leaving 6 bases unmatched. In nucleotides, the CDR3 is TGTGCCAGTAGTATTGGTACGACTAGCGGGAGCTACAATGAGCAGTTCTTC. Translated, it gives CASSIGTTSGSYNEQFF.

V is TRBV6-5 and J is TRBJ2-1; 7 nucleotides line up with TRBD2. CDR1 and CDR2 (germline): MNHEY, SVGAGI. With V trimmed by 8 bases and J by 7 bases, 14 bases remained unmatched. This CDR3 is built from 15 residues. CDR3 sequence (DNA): TGTGCCAGCTGGGGAAGCGGGAAGGCCCATAATGAGCAGTTCTTC. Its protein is CASWGSGKAHNEQFF.

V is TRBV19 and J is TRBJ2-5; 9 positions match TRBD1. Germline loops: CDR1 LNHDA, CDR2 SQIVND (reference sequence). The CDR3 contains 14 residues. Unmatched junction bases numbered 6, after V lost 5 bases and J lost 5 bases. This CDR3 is CASSPTGGRETQYF. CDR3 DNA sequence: TGTGCCAGTAGTCCTACAGGGGGCCGGGAGACCCAGTACTTC.

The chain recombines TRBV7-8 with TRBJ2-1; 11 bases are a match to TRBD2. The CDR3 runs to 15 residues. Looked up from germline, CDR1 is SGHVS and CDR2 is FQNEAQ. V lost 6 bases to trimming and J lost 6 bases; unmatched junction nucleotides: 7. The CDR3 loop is CASRRTSGLPNEQFF. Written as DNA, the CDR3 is TGTGCCAGCAGGCGGACTAGCGGGCTTCCCAATGAGCAGTTCTTC.

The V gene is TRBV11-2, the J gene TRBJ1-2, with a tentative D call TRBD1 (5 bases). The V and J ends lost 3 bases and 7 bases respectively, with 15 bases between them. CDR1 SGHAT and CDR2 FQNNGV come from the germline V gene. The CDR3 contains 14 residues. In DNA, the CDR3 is TGTGCCAGCAGCTTTTCCAGGGCCGGGTCTGGCTACACCTTC. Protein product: CASSFSRAGSGYTF.

CDR3 in amino acids: CASSQGREWDSRNTIYF. The CDR3 DNA follows: TGCGCCAGCAGCCAAGGGAGGGAATGGGACAGCAGAAACACCATATATTTT. The genes are TRBV4-1 and TRBJ1-3; 7 bases line up with TRBD1. The CDR3 is 17 amino acids. Looked up from germline, CDR1 is MGHRA and CDR2 is YSYEKL. V lost 1 base to trimming and J lost 5 bases; unmatched junction nucleotides: 11.